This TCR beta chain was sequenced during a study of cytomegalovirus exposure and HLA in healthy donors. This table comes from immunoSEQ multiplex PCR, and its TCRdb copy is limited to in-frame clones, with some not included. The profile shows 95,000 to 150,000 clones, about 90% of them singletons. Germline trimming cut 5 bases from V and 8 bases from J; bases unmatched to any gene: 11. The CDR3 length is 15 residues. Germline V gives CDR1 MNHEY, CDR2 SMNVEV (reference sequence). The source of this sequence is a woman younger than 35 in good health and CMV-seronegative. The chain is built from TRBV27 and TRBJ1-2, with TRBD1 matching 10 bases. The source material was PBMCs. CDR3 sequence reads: CASSPRDRGGLGYTF. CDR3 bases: TGTGCCAGCAGTCCGAGGGACAGGGGAGGGTTGGGCTACACCTTC.